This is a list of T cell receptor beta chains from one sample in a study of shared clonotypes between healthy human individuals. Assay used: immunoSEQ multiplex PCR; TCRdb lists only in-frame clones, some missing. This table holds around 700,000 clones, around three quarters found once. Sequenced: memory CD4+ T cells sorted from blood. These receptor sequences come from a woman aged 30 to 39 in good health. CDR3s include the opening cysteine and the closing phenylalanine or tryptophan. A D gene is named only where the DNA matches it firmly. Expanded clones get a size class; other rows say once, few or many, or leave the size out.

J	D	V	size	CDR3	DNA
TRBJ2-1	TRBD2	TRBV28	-	CASSLDSSGNEQFF	TGTGCCAGCAGTTTAGACTCTAGCGGGAATGAGCAGTTCTTC
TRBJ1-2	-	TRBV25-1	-	CASSEHYGYTF	TGTGCCAGCAGTGAACACTATGGCTACACCTTC
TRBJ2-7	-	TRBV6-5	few	CASSTGRYEQYF	TGTGCCAGCAGTACCGGTCGGTACGAGCAGTACTTC
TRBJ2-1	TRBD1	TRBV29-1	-	CSVEDPGQGFYNEQFF	TGCAGCGTTGAAGACCCGGGACAGGGTTTTTACAATGAGCAGTTCTTC
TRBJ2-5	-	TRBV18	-	CASSRAQETQYF	TGTGCCAGCTCAAGGGCCCAAGAGACCCAGTACTTC
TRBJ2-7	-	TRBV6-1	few	CASSEEVQVEYEQYF	TGTGCCAGCAGTGAGGAAGTACAGGTAGAGTACGAGCAGTACTTC
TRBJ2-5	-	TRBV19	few	CASSMRGFQETQYF	TGTGCCAGTAGTATGCGGGGTTTTCAAGAGACCCAGTACTTC
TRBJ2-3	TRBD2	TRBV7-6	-	CASRPSGGGSTDTQYF	TGTGCCAGCAGGCCCTCGGGCGGGGGGTCCACAGATACGCAGTATTTT
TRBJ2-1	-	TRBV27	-	CASSSGGEFARFHEQFF	TGTGCCAGCAGTTCCGGCGGGGAATTTGCGCGGTTTCATGAGCAGTTCTTC
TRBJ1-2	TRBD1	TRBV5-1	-	CASTQGDRAYGYTF	TGCGCCAGCACCCAGGGGGACAGAGCATATGGCTACACCTTC
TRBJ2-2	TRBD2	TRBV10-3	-	CAIPTLAGSNTGELFF	TGTGCCATTCCTACCCTAGCGGGGTCGAACACCGGGGAGCTGTTTTTT
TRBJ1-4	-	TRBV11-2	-	CASSVMGPGDEKLFF	TGTGCCAGCAGCGTTATGGGCCCTGGGGATGAAAAACTGTTTTTT
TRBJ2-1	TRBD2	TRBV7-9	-	CASSPRGGSAYNEQFF	TGTGCCAGCAGCCCCCGGGGCGGGAGCGCCTACAATGAGCAGTTCTTC
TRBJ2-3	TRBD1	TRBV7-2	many	CASSLVSTGEDTQYF	TGTGCCAGCAGCTTAGTGAGTACAGGGGAGGATACGCAGTATTTT
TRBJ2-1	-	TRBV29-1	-	CSVVGRDNEQFF	TGCAGCGTTGTCGGCAGGGACAATGAGCAGTTCTTC
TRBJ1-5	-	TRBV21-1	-	CASTPQAQPQHF	TGTGCCAGCACCCCGCAGGCTCAGCCCCAGCATTTT
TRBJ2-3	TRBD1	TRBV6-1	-	CASRWDRDADTQYF	TGTGCCAGCAGATGGGACAGGGATGCAGATACGCAGTATTTT
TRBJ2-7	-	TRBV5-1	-	CASSLDWYEQYF	TGCGCCAGCAGCTTGGATTGGTACGAGCAGTACTTC
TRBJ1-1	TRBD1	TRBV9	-	CASSPRRTGLTEAFF	TGTGCCAGCAGCCCGAGGCGGACAGGGCTCACTGAAGCTTTCTTT
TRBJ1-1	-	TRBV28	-	CASSGAEAFF	TGTGCCAGCAGTGGGGCTGAAGCTTTCTTT
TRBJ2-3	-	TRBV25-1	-	CAIEDRTDTQYF	TGTGCGATCGAAGACAGGACAGATACGCAGTATTTT
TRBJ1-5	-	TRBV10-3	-	CAISESIQHNNQPQHF	TGTGCCATCAGTGAGTCGATACAGCACAACAATCAGCCCCAGCATTTT
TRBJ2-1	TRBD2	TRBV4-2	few	CASSPGLAGGQAHNEQFF	TGTGCCAGCAGCCCGGGACTAGCGGGAGGGCAAGCGCACAATGAGCAGTTCTTC
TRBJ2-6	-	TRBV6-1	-	CASAIGSSGANVLTF	TGTGCCAGCGCTATTGGCAGTAGTGGGGCCAACGTCCTGACTTTC
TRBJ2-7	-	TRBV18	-	CASSPSGQTYEQYF	TGTGCCAGCTCACCCTCTGGACAGACCTACGAGCAGTACTTC
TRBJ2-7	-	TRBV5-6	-	CASSRYGEINHEQYF	TGTGCCAGCAGCCGATACGGGGAAATAAACCACGAGCAGTACTTC
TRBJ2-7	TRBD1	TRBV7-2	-	CASSSGTVPYEQYF	TGTGCCAGCAGCTCCGGGACAGTCCCCTACGAGCAGTACTTC
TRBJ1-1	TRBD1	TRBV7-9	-	CASSGGTGNMNTEAFF	TGTGCCAGCAGCGGGGGGACAGGAAACATGAACACTGAAGCTTTCTTT
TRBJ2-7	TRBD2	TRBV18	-	CASSPLAGGPGASYEQYF	TGTGCCAGCTCACCCCTAGCGGGAGGGCCAGGCGCGTCCTACGAGCAGTACTTC
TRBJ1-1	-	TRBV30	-	CAWSVPINTEAFF	TGTGCCTGGAGTGTCCCTATAAACACTGAAGCTTTCTTT
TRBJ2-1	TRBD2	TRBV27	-	CASSLLTSGFGAEQFF	TGTGCCAGCAGTTTATTGACTAGCGGTTTTGGTGCTGAGCAGTTCTTC
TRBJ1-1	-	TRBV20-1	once	CSAWFGTEAFF	TGCAGTGCTTGGTTTGGCACTGAAGCTTTCTTT
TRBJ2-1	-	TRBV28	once	CASSRGTLHEQFF	TGTGCCAGCAGCCGGGGGACTTTGCATGAGCAGTTCTTC
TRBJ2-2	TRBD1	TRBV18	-	CASSPGTGGITGELFF	TGTGCCAGCTCACCTGGGACAGGGGGAATCACCGGGGAGCTGTTTTTT
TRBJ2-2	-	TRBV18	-	CASSSVRENRGELFF	TGTGCCAGCTCCTCAGTAAGGGAGAACCGCGGGGAGCTGTTTTTT
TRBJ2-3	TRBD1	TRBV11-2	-	CASSPRTGGEYF	TGTGCCAGCAGCCCCAGGACAGGGGGCGAGTATTTT
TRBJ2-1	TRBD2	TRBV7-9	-	CASLEVLAGPEQFF	TGTGCCAGCCTGGAGGTTCTAGCGGGGCCTGAGCAGTTCTTC
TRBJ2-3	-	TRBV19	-	CASRGGDSTDTQYF	TGTGCCAGTAGGGGAGGCGATAGCACAGATACGCAGTATTTT
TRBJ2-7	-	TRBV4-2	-	CASSQDPVVSYEQYF	TGTGCCAGCAGCCAAGATCCTGTTGTCTCCTACGAGCAGTACTTC
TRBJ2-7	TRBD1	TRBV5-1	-	CASTPGTGALEQYF	TGCGCCAGCACCCCCGGGACAGGGGCCCTCGAGCAGTACTTC
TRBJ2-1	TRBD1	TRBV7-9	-	CASSGTGVYNEQFF	TGTGCCAGCTCCGGGACAGGGGTTTACAATGAGCAGTTCTTC
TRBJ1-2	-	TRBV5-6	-	CASSSLGALSSNYGYTF	TGTGCCAGCAGCTCCCTGGGGGCCCTAAGCTCTAACTATGGCTACACCTTC
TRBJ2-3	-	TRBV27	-	CASSSHLPGKDTQYF	TGTGCCAGCAGTTCCCACCTGCCTGGGAAGGATACGCAGTATTTT
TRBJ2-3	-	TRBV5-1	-	CASSLGSVGRATDTQYF	TGCGCCAGCAGCTTGGGTTCGGTAGGGCGAGCGACAGATACGCAGTATTTT
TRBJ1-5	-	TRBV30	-	CAWTHTLSNQPQHF	TGTGCCTGGACCCACACACTGTCCAATCAGCCCCAGCATTTT